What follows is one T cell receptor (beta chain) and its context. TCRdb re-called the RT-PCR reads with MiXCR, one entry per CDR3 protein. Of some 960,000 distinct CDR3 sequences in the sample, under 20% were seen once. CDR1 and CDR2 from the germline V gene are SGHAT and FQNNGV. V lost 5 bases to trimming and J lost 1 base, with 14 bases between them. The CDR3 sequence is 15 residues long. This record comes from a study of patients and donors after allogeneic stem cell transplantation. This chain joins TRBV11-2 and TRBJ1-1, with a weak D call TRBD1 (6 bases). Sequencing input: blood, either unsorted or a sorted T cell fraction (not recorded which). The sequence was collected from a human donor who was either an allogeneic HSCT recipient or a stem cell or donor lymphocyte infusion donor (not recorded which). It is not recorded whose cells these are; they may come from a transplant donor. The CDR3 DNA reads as TGTGCCAGCAGCCACCAGGGACATCCGAACACTGAAGCTTTCTTT. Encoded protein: CASSHQGHPNTEAFF.